This T cell receptor beta chain was captured in a study of T cell responses to AZD1222 COVID-19 vaccine. Study-level information: Second-dose intervals near 4 or 12 weeks were combined. Study-wide results and limits: Spike-specific TCR breadth rose after two AZD1222 doses, and depth rose as well. Unmutated variant regions are reportedly the target of nearly half of TCRs that are spike-specific.

Germline loops: CDR1 LGHDT, CDR2 YNNKEL (reference sequence). V gave up 6 bases and J gave up 9 bases, with 9 bases separating them. The CDR3 has 12 residues. TCRdb keeps only in-frame clones here, not all; method: immunoSEQ multiplex PCR. The sample comprises roughly 150,000 clones, just over 90% of which are singletons, and around 4.7% rests with the top ten. About this clone itself: The target antigen is unknown.

The clonotype was recovered from an adult in good health. The chain uses TRBV3-1 (or the pseudogene TRBV3-2) and TRBJ1-6; D gene unclear. The material sequenced was peripheral blood, taken on day 0 of AZD1222 vaccination. CDR3 amino acids: CASSPGGSPLHF. CDR3 sequence (DNA): TGTGCCAGCAGTCCGGGTGGTTCACCCCTCCACTTT.